This T cell receptor beta chain was recovered during a study of naive and memory T cell subsets. Two oligonucleotides, mixed equimolar, formed the beta constant-region primer covering TRBC1 and TRBC2. TCRdb itself ran the UMI-ligation and nested PCR reads through MiXCR, one entry per CDR3 protein. The repertoire holds some 83,000 distinct CDR3 sequences, around 13% seen once, with approximately 0.93% in the top ten. Germline V gene sequence: CDR1 DFQATT, CDR2 SNEGSKA (reference sequence). J was trimmed by 5 bases and V by 5 bases; bases with no gene match: 14. The CDR3 loop spans 17 amino acids. This clonotype has more than one count but fewer than ten.

V gene TRBV20-1 combines with J gene TRBJ2-5, with 13 bases matching TRBD2. This TCR was sampled from a human donor in good health. The sample was central memory CD4+ T cells from blood. CDR3: CSAVHAGTSGTHETQYF. The DNA of the CDR3 is TGCAGTGCTGTACACGCCGGGACTAGCGGGACTCATGAGACCCAGTACTTC.